What follows are 4 T cell receptor beta chains derived from one specimen sequenced in a study of CD8+CD57+ T cells in acquired aplastic anemia. Genomic DNA provided the template from which TCR beta VDJ and CDR3 profiles were obtained. TCRdb called the reads again in MiXCR, with one record for every CDR3 protein. The sample lists some 160,000 distinct CDR3 sequences; roughly 43% were seen once. Those patients picked for sequencing had displayed CD8+CD57+ cell expansion on flow cytometry. Material for sequencing was sorted CD4+, CD8+, or CD8+CD57+ T cells (not recorded which) from PBMCs. The receptors come from a human donor with aplastic anemia.

The gene calls are TRBV30 and TRBJ1-4, with D uncertain. Germline loops: CDR1 GTSNPN, CDR2 SVGIG (reference sequence). V was shortened by 7 bases and J by 10 bases, with 19 bases between the two germline ends. The CDR3 runs 13 residues. The CDR3, as DNA: TGTGCCTACTCGAGTTTCGGGGAGGGAAAACTGTTTTTT. Its protein product is CAYSSFGEGKLFF.

This clonotype turned up a few times. This sequence joins TRBV2 and TRBJ2-5, with 8 bases that match TRBD2. With 4 bases clipped from V and 5 bases from J, the junction kept 9 bases outside the gene matches. There are 15 residues in the CDR3. In germline, CDR1 is SNHLY, CDR2 FYNNEI. This CDR3 reads CASSAGGRIAETQYF. The CDR3 DNA reads as TGTGCCAGCAGTGCTGGCGGGAGGATAGCGGAGACCCAGTACTTC. Complete variable domain (other parts from reference TRBV2 and TRBJ2-5): EPEVTQTPSHQVTQMGQEVILRCVPISNHLYFYWYRQILGQKVEFLVSFYNNEISEKSEIFDDQFSVERPDGSNFTLKIRSTKLEDSAMYFCASSAGGRIAETQYFGPGTRLLVL.

This clonotype was counted at least ten times. The rearrangement links TRBV25-1 to TRBJ1-1; TRBD1 is a possible D gene (5 bases). Germline assignment: CDR1 MGHDK and CDR2 SYGVNS. CDR3 length equals 11 residues. Trimming left V 4 bases short and J 10 bases short, with 10 bases between. The CDR3 nucleotides read TGTGCCAGCAGTGGATTTCAGGGAGCTTTCTTT. It encodes CASSGFQGAFF.

This clonotype showed up just a few times. J is TRBJ2-7 and V is TRBV10-3; 9 bases agree with TRBD1. V was pared by 6 bases and J by 5 bases, with 5 bases of the junction left unmatched. The CDR3 is made up of 13 amino acids. Germline-derived CDR1 and CDR2 are ENHRY and SYGVKD. The CDR3 region is CAIRGTGSDEQYF. CDR3 nucleotide sequence: TGTGCCATCAGGGGGACAGGGAGCGACGAGCAGTACTTC.